The source of this T cell receptor (beta chain) is a study of type 1 and type 2 diabetes patients. PCR was run on genomic DNA. Amplification of the beta chain CDR3 used 30 forward and 13 reverse multiplex primers. TCRdb reanalysed the multiplex PCR reads using MiXCR and keeps one entry per CDR3 protein. The top ten clones hold roughly an eighth of a sample with 250,000 or so distinct CDR3 sequences, more than 45% of them seen once. Roughly 9.8 milliliters of peripheral blood were drawn from each donor. V lost 0 bases and J lost 6; bases outside the gene matches: 4. CDR1 and CDR2 (germline): MGHRA, YSYEKL. This CDR3 has 15 amino acids.

The chain carries TRBV4-1 and TRBJ2-3; 9 bases fit TRBD1. The sequence derives from a man between 18 and 29 years old with type 2 diabetes. The material sequenced was peripheral blood mononuclear cells (PBMCs). The CDR3 nucleotides read TGCGCCAGCAGCCAAGATGGGACAGGGTGGGATACGCAGTATTTT. It is translated as CASSQDGTGWDTQYF.